Sequencing of this T cell receptor beta chain was carried out in a study of blood T cell repertoires in COVID-19. About the study: PBMCs, B-cell-depleted T cells, or T cells provided the cDNA or gDNA that made up the material.

Recovery among Cohort 3 donors was established by two negative PCRs, clearance, or symptom resolution. The CDR3 runs 14 residues. Per germline, CDR1 SEHNR and CDR2 FQNEAQ (reference sequence). V was clipped by 9 bases and J by 2 bases, with 17 bases between them. The data were produced by immunoSEQ multiplex PCR, yet TCRdb's version contains in-frame clones alone and is incomplete. The sample has just under 250,000 clones, around 88% seen once. This TCR was recovered from a woman under 40 who had recovered from COVID-19. The source material was PBMCs or T cells enriched from blood (not recorded which). The rearrangement joins TRBV7-9 to TRBJ2-7; no reliable D call. CDR3 DNA sequence: TGTGCCAGTCAATACACAGCCGGTCCCTACGAGCAGTACTTC. Protein product: CASQYTAGPYEQYF.